The clone carrying this T cell receptor (beta chain) was seen more than once but under ten times. Its antigen is still unknown. The sample belongs to a study of identical twins. General observations from the study: Insertions ran lower in abundant cord blood beta clonotypes, though not in memory repertoires.

V shed 0 bases and J shed 6 bases, with 12 bases lying between them. The CDR3 loop spans 15 amino acids. CDR1 and CDR2 from the germline V gene are MGHRA and YSYEKL. TCRdb reprocessed the 5' RACE reads with MiXCR, giving one entry per CDR3 protein. This table has roughly 1,500,000 distinct CDR3 sequences, roughly 35% appearing once. The TCR comes from a newborn girl in good health. This sequence joins TRBV4-1 and TRBJ1-5; the D gene is possibly TRBD1 (5 bases). The sequenced sample was cord blood. The CDR3: CASSQDGAGRQPQHF. The CDR3 coding sequence is TGCGCCAGCAGCCAAGATGGGGCAGGGCGTCAGCCCCAGCATTTT.